The 32 T cell receptor beta chains given below trace back to one sample, sequenced in a study of response to subunit inactivated influenza vaccine. TCRdb redid the calling of the RT-PCR reads with MiXCR, one entry per CDR3 protein. Of about 480,000 distinct CDR3 sequences listed, roughly 9.7% are singletons. The source material was PBMCs from blood, sampled about 6 weeks after vaccination. The receptors were sampled from a man aged 45-60 years who received an inactivated influenza vaccine.

Only a few counts were recorded for this clonotype. This chain links TRBV9 with TRBJ2-7; D gene unclear. Looked up from germline, CDR1 is SGDLS and CDR2 is YYNGEE. The V and J ends lost 0 bases and 0 bases respectively, with 13 bases between them. This CDR3 contains 16 residues. The CDR3 is CASSVGPGMNSYEQYF. The CDR3, as DNA: TGTGCCAGCAGCGTAGGTCCAGGCATGAACTCCTACGAGCAGTACTTC. Full variable domain (missing parts from reference TRBV9 and TRBJ2-7): DSGVTQTPKHLITATGQRVTLRCSPRSGDLSVYWYQQSLDQGLQFLIQYYNGEERAKGNILERFSAQQFPDLHSELNLSSLELGDSALYFCASSVGPGMNSYEQYFGPGTRLTVT.

This chain joins TRBV5-8 and TRBJ2-5; 8 bases fit TRBD2. The ends lost 4 bases at V and 0 bases at J; junction bases unmatched: 8. CDR3 length equals 16 residues. Germline V gene sequence: CDR1 SGHTS, CDR2 YDEGEE. Here the CDR3 reads CASSPTRGGYQETQYF. The CDR3 DNA is TGTGCCAGCAGCCCCACCCGGGGGGGCTACCAAGAGACCCAGTACTTC.

This clonotype was detected ten times or more. The V call is TRBV12-3 or TRBV12-4, the J call TRBJ1-3, with D unresolved. The CDR3 runs 15 residues. V was shortened by 5 bases and J by 0 bases, with 11 bases between the two germline ends. This chain's CDR3 is CASSPTHNSGNTIYF. The CDR3 DNA is TGTGCCAGCAGTCCCACCCACAACTCTGGAAACACCATATATTTT.

This clonotype was detected only a few times. The genes are TRBV12-3 or TRBV12-4 and TRBJ1-5; D gene ambiguous. The CDR3 consists of 17 residues. Trimming left V 5 bases short and J 1 base short, with 18 bases between. This chain's CDR3 is CASSAWQLAPSNQPQHF. The CDR3 DNA reads as TGTGCCAGCAGTGCTTGGCAGTTGGCGCCGAGCAATCAGCCCCAGCATTTT.

The V gene is TRBV4-2, the J gene TRBJ2-7; 7 positions agree with TRBD1. Germline V gene lookup returns CDR1 LGHNA and CDR2 YNFKEQ. This CDR3 comprises 14 residues. J was trimmed by 3 bases and V by 3 bases; bases with no gene match: 5. The CDR3 loop reads CASSQNRDSYEQYF. DNA for the CDR3: TGTGCCAGCAGCCAGAACCGGGACAGCTACGAGCAGTACTTC.

J is TRBJ2-3 and V is TRBV20-1, with 7 bases lining up with TRBD1. CDR1 is DFQATT, CDR2 SNEGSKA, per germline (reference sequence). V was clipped by 2 bases and J by 2 bases; unmatched bases: 10. The CDR3 covers 16 residues. The CDR3 DNA reads as TGCAGTGCTAGATTCCGTGACAGGGTCTTCACAGATACGCAGTATTTT. This translates into CSARFRDRVFTDTQYF.

This clonotype was recorded a few times. This chain links TRBV7-2 with TRBJ1-5; D possibly corresponds to TRBD1 (6 bases). Germline CDR1 reads SGHTA; CDR2 reads FQGNSA. The CDR3 totals 12 residues. Trimming pared 8 bases from V and 3 bases from J, leaving 8 bases between. The CDR3 protein is CASGQPNQPQHF. The DNA for the CDR3 is TGTGCCAGCGGACAGCCCAATCAGCCCCAGCATTTT.

The chain couples TRBV4-3 to TRBJ1-6; D is ambiguous. The CDR3 is 15 residues long. Between the trimmed V and J ends, which lost 1 base and 6 bases, there was a span of 10 bases. Germline CDR1 is LGHNA and CDR2 is YSLEER. In DNA form, the CDR3 reads TGCGCCAGCAGCCAAGGTGTTAGGGTTAATTCACCCCTCCACTTT. Protein sequence: CASSQGVRVNSPLHF.

The table lists this clonotype with a few counts. V is TRBV4-1 and J is TRBJ2-1, with D uncertain. The CDR3 spans 13 residues. The germline V and J ends were trimmed by 3 bases and 10 bases, with 13 bases remaining between them. Per germline, CDR1 MGHRA and CDR2 YSYEKL. The CDR3 DNA is TGCGCCAGCAGCCAGAAGGTCAGCTCGGAGCAGTTCTTC. Protein sequence: CASSQKVSSEQFF.

The rearrangement links TRBV12-3 or TRBV12-4 to TRBJ2-3; no definite D call. The V and J ends lost 7 bases and 5 bases respectively, with 19 bases between them. The CDR3 length is 15 residues. The CDR3 loop is CASTEESGYRDTQYF. The CDR3 region has the DNA TGTGCCAGCACCGAAGAGTCTGGGTATAGAGATACGCAGTATTTT.

This clonotype showed up just a few times. The chain carries TRBV18 and TRBJ2-1, with D possibly matching TRBD1 (6 bases). CDR3 length: 14 residues. Between the trimmed V and J ends, which lost 1 base and 7 bases, there was a span of 11 bases. Germline CDR1 reads KGHSH; CDR2 reads LQKENI. CDR3 nucleotides: TGTGCCAGCTCACCACGAACCCAGGGGAATGAGCAGTTCTTC. Translating it yields CASSPRTQGNEQFF.

The V and J genes are TRBV13 and TRBJ1-6; 7 positions match TRBD1. V dropped 4 bases and J dropped 9; count of bases not matched to a gene: 9. The CDR3 has 15 residues. Germline V lookup: CDR1 PRHDT, CDR2 FYEKMQ (reference sequence). Here the CDR3 DNA reads TGTGCCAGCAGCTCCGAACAGGGGATGAGTTCACCCCTCCACTTT. Protein sequence: CASSSEQGMSSPLHF.

This clonotype turned up a few times. V gene TRBV20-1 combines with J gene TRBJ2-1; D unclear. The CDR3 consists of 15 residues. Trimming cost V 2 bases and J 0 bases, with 11 bases left between them. Per the germline V gene, CDR1 is DFQATT and CDR2 is SNEGSKA (reference sequence). The DNA of the CDR3 is TGCAGTGCTAGAAGTTACAGATCCTCCTACAATGAGCAGTTCTTC. Protein product: CSARSYRSSYNEQFF.

This clonotype has a handful of counts. This chain connects TRBV29-1 to TRBJ2-3, with D perhaps TRBD1 (5 bases). CDR1 is SQVTM and CDR2 is ANQGSEA in the germline V gene. Deletions cut 7 bases from V and 5 bases from J, with 16 bases between. The CDR3 is 13 amino acids. In DNA, the CDR3 is TGCAGCGCCTCCAGGGCTTTGGGAGATACGCAGTATTTT. Translated: CSASRALGDTQYF.

The J gene is TRBJ2-1, the V gene TRBV20-1, with 10 bases aligning to TRBD2. Germline lookup yields CDR1 DFQATT and CDR2 SNEGSKA (reference sequence). With V trimmed by 5 bases and J by 5 bases, 3 bases remained unmatched. This CDR3 is 13 amino acids long. The CDR3 spells CSAAGLANNEQFF. The CDR3 region has the DNA TGCAGTGCTGCGGGACTAGCGAACAATGAGCAGTTCTTC.

The gene calls are TRBV20-1 and TRBJ2-5, with 10 bases fitting TRBD2. The junction had 4 bases not matched to a gene; V was cut back by 4 bases and J by 2 bases. Germline-derived CDR1 and CDR2 are DFQATT and SNEGSKA (reference sequence). The CDR3 runs 14 residues. CDR3 DNA: TGCAGTGCTATTAGCGGGGGGCCTCAAGAGACCCAGTACTTC. Its protein product is CSAISGGPQETQYF.

This chain uses TRBV20-1 with TRBJ2-3, with 15 bases fitting TRBD2. The CDR3 is 16 amino acids. Trimming cost V 6 bases and J 2 bases; bases outside gene matches: 6. Germline V gene sequence: CDR1 DFQATT, CDR2 SNEGSKA (reference sequence). CDR3 bases: TGCAGTGCCCTGGGACTAGCGGGAGGAAACACAGATACGCAGTATTTT. Translating gives CSALGLAGGNTDTQYF.

This clonotype appeared many times. J is TRBJ1-1 and V is TRBV7-2; D uncertain. The CDR3 is 15 amino acids. V was clipped by 5 bases and J by 5 bases, with 18 bases between them. Germline values: CDR1 SGHTA, CDR2 FQGNSA. CDR3 coding DNA: TGTGCCAGCAGCCCAGTGACTGGAGGGCGAACTGAAGCTTTCTTT. Its protein product is CASSPVTGGRTEAFF.

This clonotype turned up a few times. The V call is TRBV7-6, the J call TRBJ2-7; a weak D match, TRBD1 (5 bases). Germline V gene lookup returns CDR1 SGHVS and CDR2 FNYEAQ. V was trimmed by 1 base and J by 7 bases, leaving 14 bases between them. This CDR3 contains 14 residues. CDR3 bases: TGTGCCAGCAGCTTAGGCGGCAGGGCTGGAGAGCAGTACTTC. Translated: CASSLGGRAGEQYF.

The chain couples TRBV7-6 to TRBJ1-1, with D perhaps matching TRBD1 (5 bases). This CDR3 has 16 amino acids. V lost 1 base and J lost 0, with 12 bases in between. CDR1 SGHVS and CDR2 FNYEAQ come from the germline V gene. CDR3 in amino acids: CASSLVAGLMNTEAFF. The DNA of the CDR3 is TGTGCCAGCAGCTTAGTGGCAGGGCTTATGAACACTGAAGCTTTCTTT.

This clonotype came up many times. V usage is TRBV5-1 and J usage is TRBJ2-3, with D possibly being TRBD1 (5 bases). V lost 5 bases, J lost 0 bases, and 10 bases lay in between. The CDR3 is made up of 14 amino acids. CDR1 SGHRS and CDR2 YFSETQ come from the germline V gene. CDR3 in amino acids: CASSLGPSTDTQYF. The CDR3 nucleotides read TGCGCCAGCAGTCTGGGGCCAAGCACAGATACGCAGTATTTT.

This clonotype was seen a few times. V usage is TRBV7-8 and J usage is TRBJ1-1; D uncertain. V lost 5 bases to trimming and J lost 0 bases, with 10 bases between them. The CDR3 totals 14 residues. Germline CDR1 reads SGHVS; CDR2 reads FQNEAQ. The DNA for the CDR3 is TGTGCCAGCAGCCCCATGACCTTGAACACTGAAGCTTTCTTT. Protein product: CASSPMTLNTEAFF.

This clonotype was seen repeatedly, ten times or more. The CDR3 region is CASSQPGTGNNEQFF. The CDR3 bases are TGCGCCAGCAGCCAACCCGGGACAGGGAACAATGAGCAGTTCTTC. The V and J genes are TRBV4-3 and TRBJ2-1; 9 bases match TRBD1. Per the germline V gene, CDR1 is LGHNA and CDR2 is YSLEER. This CDR3 has 15 amino acids. V trimming: 2 bases; J trimming: 5 bases; junction bases outside the gene matches: 4.

The table lists this clonotype with a few counts. The rearrangement joins TRBV6-2 or TRBV6-3 to TRBJ2-7; 9 nucleotides line up with TRBD1. CDR1 is MNHEY, CDR2 SVGEGT, per germline. With 4 bases clipped from V and 3 bases from J, the junction kept 13 bases outside the gene matches. The CDR3 consists of 17 residues. CDR3 in DNA: TGTGCCAGCAGTTCGTTGGGACAGGGAATACGGAGCTACGAGCAGTACTTC. Translating gives CASSSLGQGIRSYEQYF.

The chain couples TRBV10-3 to TRBJ2-2; D is undetermined. Trimming removed 7 bases from V and 4 bases from J, with 7 bases in between. Germline CDR1 and CDR2: ENHRY and SYGVKD. The CDR3 loop spans 12 amino acids. DNA for the CDR3: TGTGCCATCAATAAGGGCACCGGGGAGCTGTTTTTT. This codes for CAINKGTGELFF.

The V and J genes are TRBV10-3 and TRBJ2-3; D remains unclear. CDR1 ENHRY and CDR2 SYGVKD come from the germline V gene. The ends were cut back, 2 bases at V and 6 bases at J, with 9 bases in the middle. This CDR3 contains 13 residues. CDR3 nucleotides: TGTGCCATCAGTGAGGGTCGATGGGATACGCAGTATTTT. Translated: CAISEGRWDTQYF.

The table lists this clonotype with many counts. V gene TRBV6-2 or TRBV6-3 combines with J gene TRBJ2-7, with 8 positions matching TRBD1. Trimming at V came to 10 bases and at J to 3 bases, leaving 8 bases not matched to a gene. The CDR3 has 13 residues. From germline, CDR1 is MNHEY and CDR2 SVGEGT. The CDR3 here is CATQNRGFYEQYF. The CDR3 DNA is TGTGCCACACAGAACAGGGGGTTCTACGAGCAGTACTTC.

This clonotype occurred a few times. The gene calls are TRBV4-3 and TRBJ2-2; D ambiguous. Trimming removed 0 bases from V and 1 base from J, with 18 bases in between. This CDR3 is 19 amino acids long. Germline-derived CDR1 and CDR2 are LGHNA and YSLEER. The CDR3 sequence: CASSQDRAGLVLNTGELFF. The CDR3 DNA reads as TGCGCCAGCAGCCAAGATCGGGCAGGCCTGGTCCTGAACACCGGGGAGCTGTTTTTT.

This clonotype was counted a few times. The V and J genes are TRBV12-3 or TRBV12-4 and TRBJ1-3; TRBD1 aligns across 8 bases. The V segment lost 2 bases and the J segment 9 bases; nucleotides outside the gene matches: 3. The CDR3 length is 13 residues. CDR3 in DNA: TGTGCCAGCAGTTTAATCGGGACAGGCACCATATATTTT. Amino acids: CASSLIGTGTIYF.

In its sample, this clonotype was seen many times. The gene calls are TRBV12-3 or TRBV12-4 and TRBJ2-3, with 9 bases identical to TRBD1. The CDR3 has 14 amino acids. The ends lost 5 bases at V and 4 bases at J; junction bases unmatched: 4. The CDR3 DNA reads as TGTGCCAGCAGTCGGGACAGGGAGGCAGATACGCAGTATTTT. It encodes CASSRDREADTQYF.

There are many counts of this clonotype. The chain links TRBV27 to TRBJ2-1; D gene ambiguous. The germline CDR1 and CDR2 sequences are MNHEY and SMNVEV (reference sequence). The CDR3 runs 14 residues. V was cut by 5 bases and J by 4 bases, with 12 bases left in between. For the CDR3, the DNA is TGTGCCAGCAGTACGTCAGCGATTTACAATGAGCAGTTCTTC. This codes for CASSTSAIYNEQFF.

The V call is TRBV11-1, the J call TRBJ2-3; the match to TRBD2 covers 11 bases. V gave up 4 bases and J gave up 2 bases; unmatched junction bases: 11. From germline, CDR1 is SGHAT and CDR2 FQDESV (reference sequence). The CDR3 loop spans 18 amino acids. CDR3 nucleotide sequence: TGTGCCAGCAGCTGGAGACCCGGGACTAGCGGAGACACAGATACGCAGTATTTT. Protein: CASSWRPGTSGDTDTQYF.